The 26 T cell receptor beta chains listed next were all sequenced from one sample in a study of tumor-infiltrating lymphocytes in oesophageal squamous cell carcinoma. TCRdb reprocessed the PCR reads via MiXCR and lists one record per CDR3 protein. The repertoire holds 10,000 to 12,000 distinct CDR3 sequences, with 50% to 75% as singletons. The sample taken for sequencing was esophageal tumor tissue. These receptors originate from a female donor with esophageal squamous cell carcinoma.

In DNA, the CDR3 is TGTGCCAGCAGCTTAACTGCTAACTATGGCTACACCTTC. Amino acid sequence: CASSLTANYGYTF. The J gene is TRBJ1-2, the V gene TRBV11-2; D is uncertain. The CDR3 is made up of 13 amino acids. CDR1 is SGHAT, CDR2 FQNNGV, per germline. The V and J ends lost 2 bases and 0 bases respectively, with 4 bases between them.

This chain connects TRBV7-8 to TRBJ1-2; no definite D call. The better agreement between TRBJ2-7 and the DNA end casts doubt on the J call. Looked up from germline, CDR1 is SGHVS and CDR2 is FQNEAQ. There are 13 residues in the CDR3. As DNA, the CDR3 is TGTGCCAGCAGTGGCCTTCTTTCCTACGAGCAGTACTTC. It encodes CASSGLLSYEQYF.

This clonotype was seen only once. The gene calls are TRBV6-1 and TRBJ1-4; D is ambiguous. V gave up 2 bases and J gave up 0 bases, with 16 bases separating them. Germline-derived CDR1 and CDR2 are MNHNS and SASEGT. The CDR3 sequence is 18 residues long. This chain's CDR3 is CASSEKGHPSATNEKLFF. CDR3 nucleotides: TGTGCCAGCAGTGAAAAAGGTCATCCTAGTGCAACTAATGAAAAACTGTTTTTT.

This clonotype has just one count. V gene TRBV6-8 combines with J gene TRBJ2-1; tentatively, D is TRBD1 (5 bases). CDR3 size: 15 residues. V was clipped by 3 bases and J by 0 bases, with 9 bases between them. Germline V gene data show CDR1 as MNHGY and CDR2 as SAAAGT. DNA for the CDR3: TGTGCCAGCAGTTATGGCAGGGACTCCTACAATGAGCAGTTCTTC. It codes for CASSYGRDSYNEQFF.

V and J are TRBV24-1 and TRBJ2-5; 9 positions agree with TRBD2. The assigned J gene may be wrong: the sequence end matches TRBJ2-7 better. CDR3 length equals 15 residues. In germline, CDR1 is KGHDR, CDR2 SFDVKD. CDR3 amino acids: CATSDTSGYGDEQYF. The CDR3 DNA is TGTGCCACCAGTGATACTAGCGGGTATGGTGACGAGCAGTACTTC.

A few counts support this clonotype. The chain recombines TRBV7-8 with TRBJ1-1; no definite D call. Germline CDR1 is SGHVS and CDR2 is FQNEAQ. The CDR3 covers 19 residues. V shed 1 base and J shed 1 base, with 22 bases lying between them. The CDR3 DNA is TGTGCCAGCAGCTTAGTAGTACCCCGTCCCGGGCACACGAACACTGAAGCTTTCTTT. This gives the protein CASSLVVPRPGHTNTEAFF. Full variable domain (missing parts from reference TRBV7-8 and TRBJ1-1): GAGVSQSPRYKVAKRGQDVALRCDPISGHVSLFWYQQALGQGPEFLTYFQNEAQLDKSGLPSDRFFAERPEGSVSTLKIQRTQQEDSAVYLCASSLVVPRPGHTNTEAFFGQGTRLTVV.

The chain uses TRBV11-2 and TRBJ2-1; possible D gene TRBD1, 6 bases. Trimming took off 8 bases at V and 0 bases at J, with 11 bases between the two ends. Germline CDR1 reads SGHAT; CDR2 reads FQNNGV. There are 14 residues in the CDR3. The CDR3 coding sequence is TGTGCCAGCCGGCAGGGGTCCTCCTACAATGAGCAGTTCTTC. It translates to CASRQGSSYNEQFF.

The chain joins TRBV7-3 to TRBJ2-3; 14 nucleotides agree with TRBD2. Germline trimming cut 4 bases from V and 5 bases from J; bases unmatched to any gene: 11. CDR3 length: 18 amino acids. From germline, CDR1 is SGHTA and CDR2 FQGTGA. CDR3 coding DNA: TGTGCCAGCAGCTCAACGTCGACTAGCGGGGGGGTTATAGATACGCAGTATTTT. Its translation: CASSSTSTSGGVIDTQYF.

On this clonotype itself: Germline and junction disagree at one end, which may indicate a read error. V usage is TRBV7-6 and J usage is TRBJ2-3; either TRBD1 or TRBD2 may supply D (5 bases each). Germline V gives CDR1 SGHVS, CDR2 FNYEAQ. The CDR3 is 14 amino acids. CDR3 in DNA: TGTGCTAGCAGCCCTAGCCCGTCGGGGCATACGCAGTATTTT. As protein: CASSPSPSGHTQYF.

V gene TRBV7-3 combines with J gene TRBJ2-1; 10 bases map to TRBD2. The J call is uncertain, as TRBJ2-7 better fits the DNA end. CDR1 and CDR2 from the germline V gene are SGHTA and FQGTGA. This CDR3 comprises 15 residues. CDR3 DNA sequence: TGTGCCAGCAGCCGGGAGGGTAGCGGGGGGTACGAGCAGTACTTC. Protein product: CASSREGSGGYEQYF.

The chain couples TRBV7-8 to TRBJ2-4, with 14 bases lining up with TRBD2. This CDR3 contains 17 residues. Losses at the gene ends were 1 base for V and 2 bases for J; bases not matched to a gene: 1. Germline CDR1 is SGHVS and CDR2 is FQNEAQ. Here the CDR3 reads CASSLGTSGRTKNIQYF. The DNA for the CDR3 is TGTGCCAGCAGCTTAGGGACTAGCGGGAGGACCAAAAACATTCAGTACTTC.

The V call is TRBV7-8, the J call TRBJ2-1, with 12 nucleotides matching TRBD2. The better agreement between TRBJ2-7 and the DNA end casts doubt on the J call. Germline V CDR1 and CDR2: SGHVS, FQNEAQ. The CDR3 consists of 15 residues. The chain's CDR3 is CASRKTSGGVYEQYF. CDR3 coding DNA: TGTGCCAGCCGCAAGACTAGCGGGGGCGTCTACGAGCAGTACTTC.

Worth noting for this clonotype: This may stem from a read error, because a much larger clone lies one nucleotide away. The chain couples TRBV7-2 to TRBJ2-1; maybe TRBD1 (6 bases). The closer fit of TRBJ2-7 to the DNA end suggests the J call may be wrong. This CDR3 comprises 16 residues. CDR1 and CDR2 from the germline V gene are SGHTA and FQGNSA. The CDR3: CASSFYATGKYNEQYF. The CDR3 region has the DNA TGTGCCAGCAGCTTCTACGCAACAGGGAAGTACAATGAGCAGTACTTC.

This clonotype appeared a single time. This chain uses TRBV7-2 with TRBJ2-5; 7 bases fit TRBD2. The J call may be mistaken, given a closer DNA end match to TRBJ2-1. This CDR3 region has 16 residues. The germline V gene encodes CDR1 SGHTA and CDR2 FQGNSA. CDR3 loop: CASSPGTTGGLETQFF. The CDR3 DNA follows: TGTGCCAGCAGCCCTGGGACTACAGGAGGATTGGAGACCCAGTTCTTC.

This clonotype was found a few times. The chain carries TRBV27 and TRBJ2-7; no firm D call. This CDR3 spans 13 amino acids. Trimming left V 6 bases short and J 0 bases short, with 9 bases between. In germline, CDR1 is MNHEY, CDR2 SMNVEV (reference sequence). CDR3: CASSLGPSYEQYF. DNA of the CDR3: TGTGCCAGCAGCTTGGGCCCCTCCTACGAGCAGTACTTC.

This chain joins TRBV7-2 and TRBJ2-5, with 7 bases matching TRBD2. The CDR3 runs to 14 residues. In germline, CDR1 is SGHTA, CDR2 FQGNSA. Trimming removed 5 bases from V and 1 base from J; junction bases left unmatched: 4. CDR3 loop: CASSPTSTQETQYF. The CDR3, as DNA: TGTGCCAGCAGCCCGACTAGCACCCAAGAGACCCAGTACTTC.

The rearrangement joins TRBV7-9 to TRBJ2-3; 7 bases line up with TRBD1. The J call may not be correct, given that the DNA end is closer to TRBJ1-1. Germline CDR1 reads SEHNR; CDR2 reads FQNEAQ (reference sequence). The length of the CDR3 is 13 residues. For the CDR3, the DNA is TGTGCCAGCAGCTCAACAGGGGTGGATGAAGCTTTCTTT. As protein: CASSSTGVDEAFF.

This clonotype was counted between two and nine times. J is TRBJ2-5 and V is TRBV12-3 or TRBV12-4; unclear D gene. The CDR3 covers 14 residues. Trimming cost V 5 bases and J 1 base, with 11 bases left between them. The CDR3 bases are TGTGCCAGCAGTGTAGTCCCGGTCCAAGAGACCCAGTACTTC. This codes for CASSVVPVQETQYF.

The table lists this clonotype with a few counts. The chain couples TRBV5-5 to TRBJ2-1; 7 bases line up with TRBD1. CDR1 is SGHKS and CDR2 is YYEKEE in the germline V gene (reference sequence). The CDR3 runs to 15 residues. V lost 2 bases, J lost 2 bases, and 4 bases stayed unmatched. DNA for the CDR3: TGTGCCAGCAGCTTAGGGCAGGGGGCCTACAATGAGCAGTTCTTC. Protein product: CASSLGQGAYNEQFF.

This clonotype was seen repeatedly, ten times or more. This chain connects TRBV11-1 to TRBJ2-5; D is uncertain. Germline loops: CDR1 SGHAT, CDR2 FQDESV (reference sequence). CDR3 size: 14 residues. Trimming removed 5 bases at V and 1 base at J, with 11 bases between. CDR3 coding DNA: TGTGCCAGCAGCGACCGTTCTATCCAAGAGACCCAGTACTTC. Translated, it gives CASSDRSIQETQYF. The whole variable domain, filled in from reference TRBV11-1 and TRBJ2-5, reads EAEVAQSPRYKITEKSQAVAFWCDPISGHATLYWYRQILGQGPELLVQFQDESVVDDSQLPKDRFSAERLKGVDSTLKIQPAELGDSAMYLCASSDRSIQETQYFGPGTRLLVL.

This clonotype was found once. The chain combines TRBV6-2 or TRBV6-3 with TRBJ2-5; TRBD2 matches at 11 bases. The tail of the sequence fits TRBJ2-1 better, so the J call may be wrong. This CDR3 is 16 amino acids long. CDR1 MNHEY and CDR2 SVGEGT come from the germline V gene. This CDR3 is CASSSETSGVYNEQFF. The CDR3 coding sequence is TGTGCCAGCAGTTCAGAGACTAGCGGGGTATACAATGAGCAGTTCTTC.

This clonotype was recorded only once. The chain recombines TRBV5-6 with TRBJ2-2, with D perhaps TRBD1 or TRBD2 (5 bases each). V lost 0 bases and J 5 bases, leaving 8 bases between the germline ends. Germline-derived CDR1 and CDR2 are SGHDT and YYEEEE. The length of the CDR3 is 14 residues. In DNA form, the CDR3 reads TGTGCCAGCAGCTTGGGGGGGTGGACCGGGGAGCTGTTTTTT. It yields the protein CASSLGGWTGELFF.

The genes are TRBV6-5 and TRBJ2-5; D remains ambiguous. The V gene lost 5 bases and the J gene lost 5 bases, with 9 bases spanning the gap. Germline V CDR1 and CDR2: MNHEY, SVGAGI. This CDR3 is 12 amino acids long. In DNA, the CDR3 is TGTGCCAGCAGTGATTGGGTGGAGACCCAGTACTTC. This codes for CASSDWVETQYF.

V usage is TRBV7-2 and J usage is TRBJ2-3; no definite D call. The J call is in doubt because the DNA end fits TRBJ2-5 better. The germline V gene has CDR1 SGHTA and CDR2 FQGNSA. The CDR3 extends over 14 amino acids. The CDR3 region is CASSLARAQETQYF. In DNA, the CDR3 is TGTGCCAGCAGCTTAGCCCGGGCCCAAGAGACCCAGTACTTC.

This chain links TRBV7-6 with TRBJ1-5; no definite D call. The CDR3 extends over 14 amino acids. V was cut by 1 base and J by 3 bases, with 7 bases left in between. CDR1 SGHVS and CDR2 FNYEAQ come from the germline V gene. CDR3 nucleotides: TGTGCCAGCAGCTTAGGGGGAACCAATCAGCCCCAGCATTTT. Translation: CASSLGGTNQPQHF.

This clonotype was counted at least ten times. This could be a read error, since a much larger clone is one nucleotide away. The CDR3 here is CASSYRQLSYNEQYF. Written as DNA, the CDR3 is TGTGCCAGCAGCTACCGACAGCTCTCCTACAATGAGCAGTACTTC. The chain couples TRBV6-1 to TRBJ2-5; a possible D gene is TRBD1 (5 bases). Looked up from germline, CDR1 is MNHNS and CDR2 is SASEGT. CDR3 length: 15 amino acids. V gave up 6 bases and J gave up 11 bases, with 25 bases separating them.